The 27 T cell receptor beta chains given below trace back to one sample, sequenced in a study of response to subunit inactivated influenza vaccine. TCRdb independently ran MiXCR on the RT-PCR reads; one entry per CDR3 protein. The profile shows about 500,000 distinct CDR3 sequences, 6.5% to 8% of them singletons. This specimen consisted of PBMCs from blood, obtained roughly 24 months after vaccination. These TCRs come from a man between 45 and 75 years old who received an inactivated influenza vaccine.

There are many counts of this clonotype. This chain connects TRBV7-8 to TRBJ1-2; D gene uncertain. V shed 3 bases and J shed 6 bases, with 8 bases lying between them. Germline V gene lookup returns CDR1 SGHVS and CDR2 FQNEAQ. The CDR3 extends over 12 amino acids. The CDR3 here is CASSLGGDGYTF. CDR3 bases: TGTGCCAGCAGCTTGGGAGGAGATGGCTACACCTTC. Using reference TRBV7-8 and TRBJ1-2 for the parts outside the CDR3, the full variable domain is GAGVSQSPRYKVAKRGQDVALRCDPISGHVSLFWYQQALGQGPEFLTYFQNEAQLDKSGLPSDRFFAERPEGSVSTLKIQRTQQEDSAVYLCASSLGGDGYTFGSGTRLTVV.

There are many counts of this clonotype. The chain recombines TRBV2 with TRBJ1-5, with D unresolved. Trimming cost V 6 bases and J 0 bases, with 9 bases left between them. This CDR3 region has 14 residues. CDR1 SNHLY and CDR2 FYNNEI come from the germline V gene. CDR3 DNA sequence: TGTGCCAGCAGGTTAGACAATAGCAATCAGCCCCAGCATTTT. This sequence encodes CASRLDNSNQPQHF.

Remarks on this clonotype: A single base separates this from a much larger clone, so it may be a read error. Without the conserved terminal phenylalanine or tryptophan, this CDR3 likely stems from a read error. CDR3 in DNA: TGTGCCAGCAGCGTGACGGGCAGTACAGATACGCAGTATTCT. This gives the protein CASSVTGSTDTQYS. V is TRBV9 and J is TRBJ2-3; no reliable D call. Germline V CDR1 and CDR2: SGDLS, YYNGEE. Trimming cost V 2 bases and J 3 bases, with 10 bases left between them. The CDR3 consists of 14 residues.

Only a few counts were recorded for this clonotype. The chain is built from TRBV27 and TRBJ2-7; D is uncertain. Germline lookup yields CDR1 MNHEY and CDR2 SMNVEV (reference sequence). Trimming pared 7 bases from V and 1 base from J, leaving 17 bases between. The CDR3 is made up of 15 amino acids. The DNA of the CDR3 is TGTGCCAGCACCCAGTCCCTCTCTGGTTCCTACGAGCAGTACTTC. This sequence encodes CASTQSLSGSYEQYF.

This clonotype has a count of ten or more. V and J are TRBV20-1 and TRBJ2-7; D is perhaps TRBD1 (5 bases). This CDR3 is 13 amino acids long. The germline V and J ends were trimmed by 3 bases and 3 bases, with 12 bases remaining between them. Looked up from germline, CDR1 is DFQATT and CDR2 is SNEGSKA (reference sequence). This chain's CDR3 is CSASPRAIYEQYF. CDR3 DNA sequence: TGCAGTGCTAGCCCCAGGGCCATCTACGAGCAGTACTTC.

This clonotype was seen repeatedly, ten times or more. V usage is TRBV7-2 and J usage is TRBJ2-7; possibly TRBD1 for D (6 bases). V was pared by 5 bases and J by 3 bases, with 14 bases between. Germline CDR1 and CDR2: SGHTA and FQGNSA. The CDR3 length is 14 residues. In DNA, the CDR3 is TGTGCCAGCAGCCGAAATGGGGGCTACTACGAGCAGTACTTC. Its protein is CASSRNGGYYEQYF.

This clonotype was observed many times. The chain joins TRBV5-1 to TRBJ2-3; 8 nucleotides align to TRBD1. Germline-derived CDR1 and CDR2 are SGHRS and YFSETQ. The CDR3 consists of 14 residues. The J segment lost 5 bases and the V segment lost 4 bases, leaving 6 bases of the junction unmatched. CDR3 sequence (DNA): TGCGCCAGCAGCCCACAGGGGGTCAGAGATACGCAGTATTTT. Translating gives CASSPQGVRDTQYF.

This clonotype has a count of ten or more. The chain links TRBV4-2 to TRBJ2-5, with 8 bases identical to TRBD2. CDR1 is LGHNA and CDR2 is YNFKEQ in the germline V gene. This CDR3 is built from 17 residues. With 4 bases clipped from V and 1 base from J, the junction kept 11 bases outside the gene matches. This chain's CDR3 is CASSPTSGVNLQETQYF. The DNA of the CDR3 is TGTGCCAGCAGCCCCACTAGCGGCGTAAACCTCCAAGAGACCCAGTACTTC.

This clonotype was seen many times. V is TRBV12-3 or TRBV12-4 and J is TRBJ2-5; 7 bases map to TRBD1. The CDR3 is 14 amino acids. After removal of 5 bases from V and 4 bases from J, the junction contained 7 bases not matched to a gene. CDR3 in amino acids: CASSPTGVGETQYF. Written as DNA, the CDR3 is TGTGCCAGCAGTCCTACAGGGGTAGGAGAGACCCAGTACTTC.

This clonotype came up a few times. The CDR3 DNA follows: TGTGCCAGCAGCCCGCTCCTAGCGGGAGGGCCGAATACGCAGTATTTT. Amino acid sequence: CASSPLLAGGPNTQYF. V usage is TRBV7-6 and J usage is TRBJ2-3, with 12 bases that match TRBD2. With V trimmed by 5 bases and J by 7 bases, 10 bases remained unmatched. CDR3 length: 16 amino acids. Germline loops: CDR1 SGHVS, CDR2 FNYEAQ.

The chain is built from TRBV2 and TRBJ2-1; 9 bases are shared with TRBD2. Germline-derived CDR1 and CDR2 are SNHLY and FYNNEI. CDR3 size: 14 residues. V was pared by 6 bases and J by 4 bases, with 4 bases of the junction left unmatched. CDR3 nucleotide sequence: TGTGCCAGCAGAGAGCGGGGGGCGTACAATGAGCAGTTCTTC. Protein product: CASRERGAYNEQFF.

This clonotype was observed many times. The chain recombines TRBV11-1 with TRBJ2-5; 12 bases fit TRBD2. This CDR3 has 14 residues. The trim removed 2 bases at V and 5 bases at J, leaving 0 bases unmatched. Germline V lookup: CDR1 SGHAT, CDR2 FQDESV (reference sequence). The CDR3 bases are TGTGCCAGCAGCTTACTAGCGGGAGGGGAGACCCAGTACTTC. Translation gives CASSLLAGGETQYF.

This chain links TRBV10-3 with TRBJ2-6; D gene uncertain. Germline V CDR1 and CDR2: ENHRY, SYGVKD. The CDR3 extends over 15 amino acids. The germline V and J ends were trimmed by 2 bases and 2 bases, with 7 bases remaining between them. CDR3 bases: TGTGCCATCAGTGAGGGGTTAACTGGGGCCAACGTCCTGACTTTC. As protein: CAISEGLTGANVLTF.

This clonotype occurred a few times. The V call is TRBV2, the J call TRBJ1-2; D is uncertain. CDR1 is SNHLY, CDR2 FYNNEI, per germline. V dropped 4 bases and J dropped 0 bases, with 9 bases sitting between them. This CDR3 has 14 amino acids. CDR3 sequence reads: CASSGLGSNYGYTF. The CDR3 DNA sequence: TGTGCCAGCAGTGGACTCGGATCTAACTATGGCTACACCTTC. Using reference TRBV2 and TRBJ1-2 for the parts outside the CDR3, the full variable domain is EPEVTQTPSHQVTQMGQEVILRCVPISNHLYFYWYRQILGQKVEFLVSFYNNEISEKSEIFDDQFSVERPDGSNFTLKIRSTKLEDSAMYFCASSGLGSNYGYTFGSGTRLTVV.

A remark on this clonotype: This sequence may be a read error, since a much larger clone differs from it by one base. The chain has TRBV4-1 and TRBJ2-1; the D gene is possibly TRBD2 (6 bases). CDR1 and CDR2 from the germline V gene are MGHRA and YSYEKL. The CDR3 runs 14 residues. Trimming removed 4 bases from V and 12 bases from J, with 19 bases in between. The chain's CDR3 is CASSLGASAYGQFF. The CDR3, as DNA: TGCGCCAGCAGCCTAGGGGCTAGCGCGTATGGGCAGTTCTTC.

This clonotype was observed a few times. The chain employs TRBV7-2 and TRBJ2-7, with D perhaps TRBD2 (5 bases). Trimming stripped 0 bases from V and 3 bases from J, with 12 bases between. CDR3 length: 15 residues. The germline V gene encodes CDR1 SGHTA and CDR2 FQGNSA. CDR3 sequence reads: CASSLAFQRSYEQYF. The CDR3 nucleotides are TGTGCCAGCAGCTTAGCGTTCCAGCGGAGCTACGAGCAGTACTTC.

This clonotype was detected only a few times. The chain uses TRBV7-8 and TRBJ1-1; D is perhaps TRBD1 (5 bases). The CDR3 extends over 15 amino acids. Germline V gives CDR1 SGHVS, CDR2 FQNEAQ. Trimming stripped 4 bases from V and 6 bases from J, with 18 bases between. The CDR3 coding sequence is TGTGCCAGCAGCTCCCAGTTCGCAGGGAGGGCTGAAGCTTTCTTT. Translating gives CASSSQFAGRAEAFF.

This clonotype was detected a few times. The V call is TRBV4-1, the J call TRBJ1-2; 7 positions agree with TRBD1. The J segment lost 8 bases and the V segment lost 1 base, leaving 16 bases of the junction unmatched. This CDR3 is 17 amino acids long. Germline V gene lookup returns CDR1 MGHRA and CDR2 YSYEKL. The CDR3 is CASSQVPPLKGAPGYTF. The DNA of the CDR3 is TGCGCCAGCAGCCAAGTTCCCCCCTTAAAGGGGGCGCCGGGCTACACCTTC.

This clonotype occurred a few times. The genes are TRBV7-9 and TRBJ2-2, with D possibly matching TRBD1 (6 bases). Germline CDR1 and CDR2: SEHNR and FQNEAQ (reference sequence). Trimming stripped 2 bases from V and 4 bases from J, with 8 bases between. This CDR3 is built from 14 residues. DNA for the CDR3: TGTGCCAGCAGCTTACCAGGGGTCACCGGGGAGCTGTTTTTT. Translation gives CASSLPGVTGELFF.

The chain uses TRBV11-2 and TRBJ1-5; D might be TRBD1 (6 bases). CDR3 length: 14 amino acids. V lost 5 bases and J lost 3, with 11 bases in between. Germline CDR1 SGHAT, CDR2 FQNNGV. The CDR3 here is CASSLDRINQPQHF. CDR3 bases: TGTGCCAGCAGCCTTGACAGGATCAATCAGCCCCAGCATTTT.

This clonotype was detected ten times or more. The V call is TRBV12-3 or TRBV12-4, the J call TRBJ2-4; 10 nucleotides align to TRBD2. V gave up 7 bases and J gave up 14 bases; unmatched junction bases: 5. This CDR3 has 11 amino acids. The CDR3 DNA follows: TGTGCCAGCAAACTAGCGGGGCCTAAGTACTTC. Translated, it gives CASKLAGPKYF.

In its sample, this clonotype was seen many times. The V and J genes are TRBV20-1 and TRBJ2-1; D remains unclear. This CDR3 has 12 residues. V was trimmed by 0 bases and J by 4 bases, leaving 4 bases between them. CDR1 is DFQATT, CDR2 SNEGSKA, per germline (reference sequence). The CDR3 sequence: CSARDPYNEQFF. The CDR3 DNA is TGCAGTGCTAGAGACCCTTACAATGAGCAGTTCTTC.

This clonotype came up many times. This chain joins TRBV10-3 and TRBJ2-6; no definite D call. This CDR3 spans 17 amino acids. Germline values: CDR1 ENHRY, CDR2 SYGVKD. The V end was cut by 3 bases, the J end by 0 bases, with 12 bases between. This CDR3 is CAISEGIPPSGANVLTF. DNA of the CDR3: TGTGCCATCAGTGAAGGAATCCCTCCCTCTGGGGCCAACGTCCTGACTTTC.

The chain has TRBV5-1 and TRBJ2-7, with a tentative D call TRBD1 (6 bases). CDR3 length: 14 residues. From germline, CDR1 is SGHRS and CDR2 YFSETQ. V dropped 0 bases and J dropped 3 bases, with 10 bases sitting between them. The CDR3 spells CASSLVTGFYEQYF. In DNA, the CDR3 is TGCGCCAGCAGCTTGGTTACAGGGTTCTACGAGCAGTACTTC.

This clonotype showed up many times. The chain has TRBV12-3 or TRBV12-4 and TRBJ1-5; D not certain. Trimming removed 5 bases from V and 2 bases from J, with 13 bases in between. CDR3 size: 15 residues. This chain's CDR3 is CASSARVIGNQPQHF. The CDR3 nucleotides are TGTGCCAGCAGTGCCCGAGTAATTGGCAATCAGCCCCAGCATTTT.

This rearrangement joins TRBV10-3 to TRBJ1-5; D is ambiguous. This CDR3 spans 15 amino acids. Germline lookup yields CDR1 ENHRY and CDR2 SYGVKD. V lost 7 bases to trimming and J lost 2 bases, with 15 bases between them. The CDR3 bases are TGTGCCATCATTGAAAGAGGAGGCGGCAATCAGCCCCAGCATTTT. Translating gives CAIIERGGGNQPQHF.

This clonotype was seen ten or more times. The rearrangement uses TRBV6-2 or TRBV6-3 and TRBJ2-2; 10 positions match TRBD2. This CDR3 has 16 amino acids. The germline gives CDR1 MNHEY, CDR2 SVGEGT. The ends lost 10 bases at V and 3 bases at J; junction bases unmatched: 11. This CDR3 is CATGPISGRYTGELFF. Here the CDR3 DNA reads TGTGCCACCGGACCCATTAGCGGGAGGTACACCGGGGAGCTGTTTTTT.